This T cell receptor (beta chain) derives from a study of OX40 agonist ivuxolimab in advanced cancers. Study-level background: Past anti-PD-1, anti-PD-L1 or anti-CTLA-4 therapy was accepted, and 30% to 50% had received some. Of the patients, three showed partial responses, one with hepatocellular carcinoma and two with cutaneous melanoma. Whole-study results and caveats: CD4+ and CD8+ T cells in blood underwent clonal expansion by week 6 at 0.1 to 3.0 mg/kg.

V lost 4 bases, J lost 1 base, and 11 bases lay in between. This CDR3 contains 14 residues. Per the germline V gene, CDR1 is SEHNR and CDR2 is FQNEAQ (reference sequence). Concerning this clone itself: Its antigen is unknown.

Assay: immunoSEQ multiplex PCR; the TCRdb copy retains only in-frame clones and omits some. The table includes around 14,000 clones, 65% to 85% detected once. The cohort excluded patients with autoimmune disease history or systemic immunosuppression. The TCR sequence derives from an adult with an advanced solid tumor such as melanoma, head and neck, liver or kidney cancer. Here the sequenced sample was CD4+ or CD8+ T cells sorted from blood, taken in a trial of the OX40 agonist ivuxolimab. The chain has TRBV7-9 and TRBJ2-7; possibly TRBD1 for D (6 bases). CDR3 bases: TGTGCCAGCAGCTCCCCACAGGGTTCCTACGAGCAGTACTTC. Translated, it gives CASSSPQGSYEQYF. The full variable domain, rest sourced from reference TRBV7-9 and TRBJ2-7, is DTGVSQNPRHKITKRGQNVTFRCDPISEHNRLYWYRQTLGQGPEFLTYFQNEAQLEKSRLLSDRFSAERPKGSFSTLEIQRTEQGDSAMYLCASSSPQGSYEQYFGPGTRLTVT.